The entry that follows covers one TCR beta chain sequence. The data belong to a study of memory CD4+ T cells and cytomegalovirus serostatus. Background on the study: This sample comes from healthy Belgian adults, roughly nine CMV seropositive, approximately 24 seronegative.

Measured with immunoSEQ multiplex PCR; TCRdb has only the in-frame clones, and not every one. The sample includes 61,000 or so clones, about 78% seen only once; the top ten take around 0.58%. The sort gate was single viable CD3+CD4+CD8-CD45RO+ cells for memory CD4+ T cells. Germline CDR1 SGHRS, CDR2 YFSETQ. The CDR3 length is 14 residues. V shed 8 bases and J shed 1 base, with 15 bases lying between them. The clonotype was recovered from an adult in good health and CMV-seronegative. Some clones in this sample may be carry-over from other donors' samples. The specimen sequenced was memory CD4+ T cells from blood. The rearrangement uses TRBV5-1 and TRBJ2-5; a possible D gene is TRBD2 (6 bases). Here the CDR3 DNA reads TGCGCCAGTTCTCCGGGGGTAGGCCAAGAGACCCAGTACTTC. It codes for CASSPGVGQETQYF.